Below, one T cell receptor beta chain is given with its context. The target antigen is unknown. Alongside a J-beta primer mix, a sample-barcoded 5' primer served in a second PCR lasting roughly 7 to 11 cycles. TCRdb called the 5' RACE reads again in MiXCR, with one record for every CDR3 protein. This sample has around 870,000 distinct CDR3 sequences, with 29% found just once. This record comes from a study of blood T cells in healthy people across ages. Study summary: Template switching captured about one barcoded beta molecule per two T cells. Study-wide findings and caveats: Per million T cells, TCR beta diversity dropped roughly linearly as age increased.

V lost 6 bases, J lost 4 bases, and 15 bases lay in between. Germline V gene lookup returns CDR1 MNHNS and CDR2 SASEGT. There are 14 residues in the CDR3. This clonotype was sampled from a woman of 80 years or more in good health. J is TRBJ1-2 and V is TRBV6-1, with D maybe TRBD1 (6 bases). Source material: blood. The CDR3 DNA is TGTGCCAGCAGAGCCCAGGGGTCGGGCTATGGCTACACCTTC. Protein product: CASRAQGSGYGYTF.